The TCR beta chain under discussion was sequenced for a study of cytomegalovirus exposure and HLA in healthy donors. Amplification used 60 Vbeta primers and 13 Jbeta primers. The protocol was immunoSEQ multiplex PCR, while the TCRdb copy is restricted to in-frame clones and leaves out a portion. This sample's table has 150,000 or so clones. The germline CDR1 and CDR2 sequences are LNHNV and YYDKDF (reference sequence). Between the trimmed V and J ends, which lost 2 bases and 5 bases, there was a span of 4 bases. The CDR3 contains 11 residues. Material for sequencing was PBMCs. This sequence joins TRBV15 and TRBJ2-7; no definite D call. The origin of this receptor is a young man in good health and CMV-seronegative. CDR3 loop: CATSRNNEQYF. CDR3 nucleotides: TGTGCCACCAGCAGAAACAACGAGCAGTACTTC.